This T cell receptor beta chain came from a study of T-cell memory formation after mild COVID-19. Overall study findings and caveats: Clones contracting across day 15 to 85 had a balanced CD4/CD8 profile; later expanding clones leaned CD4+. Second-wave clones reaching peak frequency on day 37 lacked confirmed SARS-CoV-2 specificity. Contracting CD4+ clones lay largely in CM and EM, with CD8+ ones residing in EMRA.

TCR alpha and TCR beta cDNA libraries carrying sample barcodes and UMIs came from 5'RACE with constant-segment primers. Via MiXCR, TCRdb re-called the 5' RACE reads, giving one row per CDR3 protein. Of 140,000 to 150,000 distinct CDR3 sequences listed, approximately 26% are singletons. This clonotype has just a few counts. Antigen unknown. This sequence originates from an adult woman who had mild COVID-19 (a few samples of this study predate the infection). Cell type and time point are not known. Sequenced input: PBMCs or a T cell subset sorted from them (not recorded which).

CDR3 amino acids: CASSLNSGGVTDTQYF. The DNA for the CDR3 is TGTGCCAGCAGCTTAAATTCCGGGGGCGTCACAGATACGCAGTATTTT. The V call is TRBV7-3, the J call TRBJ2-3; D tentatively reads TRBD1 or TRBD2 (6 bases each). The CDR3 runs 16 residues. V lost 1 base, J lost 2 bases, and 13 bases lay in between. The germline CDR1 and CDR2 sequences are SGHTA and FQGTGA. Complete variable domain (other parts from reference TRBV7-3 and TRBJ2-3): GAGVSQTPSNKVTEKGKYVELRCDPISGHTALYWYRQSLGQGPEFLIYFQGTGAADDSGLPNDRFFAVRPEGSVSTLKIQRTERGDSAVYLCASSLNSGGVTDTQYFGPGTRLTVL.